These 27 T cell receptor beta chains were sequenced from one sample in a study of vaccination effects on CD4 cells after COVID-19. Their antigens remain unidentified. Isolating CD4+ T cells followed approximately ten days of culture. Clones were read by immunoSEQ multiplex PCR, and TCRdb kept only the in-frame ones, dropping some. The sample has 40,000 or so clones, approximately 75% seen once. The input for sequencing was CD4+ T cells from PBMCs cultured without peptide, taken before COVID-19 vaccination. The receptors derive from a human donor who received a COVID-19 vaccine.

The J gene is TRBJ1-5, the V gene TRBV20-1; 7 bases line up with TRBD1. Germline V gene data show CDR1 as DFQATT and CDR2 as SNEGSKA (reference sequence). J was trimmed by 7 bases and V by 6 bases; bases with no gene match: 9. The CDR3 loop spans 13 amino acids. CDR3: CSASKTGAQPQHF. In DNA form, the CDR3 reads TGCAGTGCGAGTAAAACAGGGGCACAGCCCCAGCATTTT.

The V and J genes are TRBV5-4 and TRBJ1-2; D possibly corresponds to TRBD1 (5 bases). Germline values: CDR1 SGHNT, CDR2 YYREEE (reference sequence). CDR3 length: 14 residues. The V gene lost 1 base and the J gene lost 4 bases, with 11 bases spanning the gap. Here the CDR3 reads CASSLTTDLYGYTF. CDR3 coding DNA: TGTGCCAGCAGCTTGACGACAGACCTCTATGGCTACACCTTC.

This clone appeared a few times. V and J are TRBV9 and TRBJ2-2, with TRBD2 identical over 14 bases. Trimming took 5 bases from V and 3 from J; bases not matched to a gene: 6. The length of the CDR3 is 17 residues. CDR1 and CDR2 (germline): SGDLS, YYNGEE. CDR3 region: CASRSTSGGAHTGELFF. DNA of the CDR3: TGTGCCAGCAGATCGACTAGCGGGGGGGCCCACACCGGGGAGCTGTTTTTT.

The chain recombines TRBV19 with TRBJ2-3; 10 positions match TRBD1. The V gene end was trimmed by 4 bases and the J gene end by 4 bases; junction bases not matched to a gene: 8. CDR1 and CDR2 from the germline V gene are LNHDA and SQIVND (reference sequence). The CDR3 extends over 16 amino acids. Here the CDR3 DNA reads TGTGCCAGTAGTAGGGACAGGGGTCGGCGCGCAGATACGCAGTATTTT. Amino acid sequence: CASSRDRGRRADTQYF.

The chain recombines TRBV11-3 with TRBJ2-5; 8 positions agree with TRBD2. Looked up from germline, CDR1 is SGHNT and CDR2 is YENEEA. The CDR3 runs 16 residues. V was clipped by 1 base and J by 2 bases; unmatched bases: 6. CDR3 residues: CASSLGNSGTQETQYF. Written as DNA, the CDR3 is TGTGCCAGCAGCTTAGGGAATAGCGGGACGCAAGAGACCCAGTACTTC.

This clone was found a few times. The chain's CDR3 is CASSLGTGRNAFF. In DNA form, the CDR3 reads TGCGCCAGCAGCCTCGGGACAGGGAGGAATGCTTTCTTT. The rearrangement links TRBV5-1 to TRBJ1-1; TRBD1 aligns across 9 bases. Germline-derived CDR1 and CDR2 are SGHRS and YFSETQ. There are 13 residues in the CDR3. The ends lost 4 bases at V and 11 bases at J; junction bases unmatched: 9.

The CDR3 reads CASSLARGSGGEETQYF. For the CDR3, the DNA is TGTGCCAGCAGCTTGGCGCGTGGTAGCGGGGGAGAAGAGACCCAGTACTTC. The chain recombines TRBV5-8 with TRBJ2-5; 9 nucleotides align to TRBD2. The CDR3 runs to 17 residues. Germline V lookup: CDR1 SGHTS, CDR2 YDEGEE. With V trimmed by 0 bases and J by 3 bases, 9 bases remained unmatched.

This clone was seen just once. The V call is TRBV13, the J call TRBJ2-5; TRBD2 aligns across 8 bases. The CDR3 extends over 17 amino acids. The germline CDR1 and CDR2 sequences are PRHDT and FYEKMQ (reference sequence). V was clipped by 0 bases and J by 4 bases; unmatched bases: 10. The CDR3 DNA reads TGTGCCAGCAGCTTAGGGAAGGGTAGCGGGGCCCCAGAGACCCAGTACTTC. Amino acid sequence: CASSLGKGSGAPETQYF.

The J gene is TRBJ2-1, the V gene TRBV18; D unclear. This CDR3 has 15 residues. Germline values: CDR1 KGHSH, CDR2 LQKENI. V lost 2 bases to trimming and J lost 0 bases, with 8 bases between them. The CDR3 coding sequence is TGTGCCAGCTCACCAGGGCAGGCCTCCTACAATGAGCAGTTCTTC. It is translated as CASSPGQASYNEQFF.

The CDR3: CASSIANLNTEAFF. The DNA for the CDR3 is TGTGCCAGTAGTATCGCTAACTTGAACACTGAAGCTTTCTTT. The V and J genes are TRBV19 and TRBJ1-1; no definite D call. V lost 3 bases to trimming and J lost 0 bases, with 8 bases between them. The CDR3 spans 14 residues. Germline V lookup: CDR1 LNHDA, CDR2 SQIVND (reference sequence).

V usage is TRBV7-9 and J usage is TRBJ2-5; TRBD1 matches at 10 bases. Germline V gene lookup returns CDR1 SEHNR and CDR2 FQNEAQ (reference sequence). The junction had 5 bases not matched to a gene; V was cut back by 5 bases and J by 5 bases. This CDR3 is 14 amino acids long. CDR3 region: CASSPLGQGETQYF. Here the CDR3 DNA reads TGTGCCAGCAGCCCCCTGGGACAGGGGGAGACCCAGTACTTC. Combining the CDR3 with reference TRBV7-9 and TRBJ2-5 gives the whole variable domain DTGVSQNPRHKITKRGQNVTFRCDPISEHNRLYWYRQTLGQGPEFLTYFQNEAQLEKSRLLSDRFSAERPKGSFSTLEIQRTEQGDSAMYLCASSPLGQGETQYFGPGTRLLVL.

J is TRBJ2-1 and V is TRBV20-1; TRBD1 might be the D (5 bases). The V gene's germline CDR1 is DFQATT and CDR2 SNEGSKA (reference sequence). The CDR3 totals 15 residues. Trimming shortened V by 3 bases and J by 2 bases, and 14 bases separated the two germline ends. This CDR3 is CSASLADSTYNEQFF. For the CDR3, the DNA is TGCAGTGCTAGTTTGGCTGACAGTACCTACAATGAGCAGTTCTTC.

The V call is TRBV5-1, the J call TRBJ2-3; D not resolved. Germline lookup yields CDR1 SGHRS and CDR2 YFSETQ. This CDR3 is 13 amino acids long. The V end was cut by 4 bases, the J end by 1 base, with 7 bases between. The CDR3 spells CASSAVGTDTQYF. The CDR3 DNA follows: TGCGCCAGCAGCGCCGTAGGCACAGATACGCAGTATTTT.

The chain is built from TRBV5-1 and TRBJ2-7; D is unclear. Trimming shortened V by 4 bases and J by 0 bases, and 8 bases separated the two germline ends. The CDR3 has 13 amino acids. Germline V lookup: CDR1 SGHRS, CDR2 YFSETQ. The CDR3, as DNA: TGCGCCAGCAGCACCTCAAACTCCTACGAGCAGTACTTC. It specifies CASSTSNSYEQYF.

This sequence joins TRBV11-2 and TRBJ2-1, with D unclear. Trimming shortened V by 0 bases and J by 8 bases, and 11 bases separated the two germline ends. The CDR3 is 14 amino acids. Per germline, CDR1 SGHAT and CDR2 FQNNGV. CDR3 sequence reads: CASSLDGFPDEQFF. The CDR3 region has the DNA TGTGCCAGCAGCTTAGATGGCTTCCCGGATGAGCAGTTCTTC.

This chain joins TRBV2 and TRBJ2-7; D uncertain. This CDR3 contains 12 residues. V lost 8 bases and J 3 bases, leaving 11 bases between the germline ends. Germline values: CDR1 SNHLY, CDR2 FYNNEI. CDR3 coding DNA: TGTGCCAGCCGGCTTAGTTTCTACGAGCAGTACTTC. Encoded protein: CASRLSFYEQYF.

The CDR3 sequence: CASSPGGWVTGELFF. In DNA form, the CDR3 reads TGTGCCAGCTCACCAGGGGGATGGGTCACCGGGGAGCTGTTTTTT. The chain links TRBV18 to TRBJ2-2; either TRBD1 or TRBD2 may fit D (5 bases each). The CDR3 extends over 15 amino acids. Germline lookup yields CDR1 KGHSH and CDR2 LQKENI. Trimming left V 2 bases short and J 4 bases short, with 11 bases between.

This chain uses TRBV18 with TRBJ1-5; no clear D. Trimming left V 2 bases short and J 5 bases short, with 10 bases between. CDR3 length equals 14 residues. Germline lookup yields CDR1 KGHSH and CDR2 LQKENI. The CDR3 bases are TGTGCCAGCTCACCAGGGCCTAAGGATCAGCCCCAGCATTTT. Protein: CASSPGPKDQPQHF.

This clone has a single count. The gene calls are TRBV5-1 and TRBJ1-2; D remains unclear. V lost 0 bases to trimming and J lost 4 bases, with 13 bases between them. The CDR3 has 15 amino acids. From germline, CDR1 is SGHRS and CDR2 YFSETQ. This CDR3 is CASSLAQARSYGYTF. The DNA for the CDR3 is TGCGCCAGCAGCTTGGCGCAGGCGAGGAGCTATGGCTACACCTTC. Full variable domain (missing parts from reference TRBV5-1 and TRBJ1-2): KAGVTQTPRYLIKTRGQQVTLSCSPISGHRSVSWYQQTPGQGLQFLFEYFSETQRNKGNFPGRFSGRQFSNSRSEMNVSTLELGDSALYLCASSLAQARSYGYTFGSGTRLTVV.

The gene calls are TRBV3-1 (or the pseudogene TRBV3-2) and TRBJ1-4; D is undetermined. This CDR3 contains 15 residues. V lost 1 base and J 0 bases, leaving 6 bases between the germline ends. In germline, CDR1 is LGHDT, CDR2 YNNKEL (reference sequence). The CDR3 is CASSQAQTTNEKLFF. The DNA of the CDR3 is TGTGCCAGCAGCCAAGCACAGACAACTAATGAAAAACTGTTTTTT.

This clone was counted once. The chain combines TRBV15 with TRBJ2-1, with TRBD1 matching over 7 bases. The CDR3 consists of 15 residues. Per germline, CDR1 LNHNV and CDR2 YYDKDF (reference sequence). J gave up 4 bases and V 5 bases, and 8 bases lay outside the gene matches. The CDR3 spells CATSPSRDSYNEQFF. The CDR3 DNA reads TGTGCCACCAGCCCATCCCGGGACAGTTACAATGAGCAGTTCTTC.

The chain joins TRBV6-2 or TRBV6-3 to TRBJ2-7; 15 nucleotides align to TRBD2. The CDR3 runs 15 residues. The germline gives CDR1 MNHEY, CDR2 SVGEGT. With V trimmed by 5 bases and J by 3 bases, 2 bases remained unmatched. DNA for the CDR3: TGTGCCAGCAGTGGACTAGCGGGAGGGCTCTACGAGCAGTACTTC. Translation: CASSGLAGGLYEQYF.

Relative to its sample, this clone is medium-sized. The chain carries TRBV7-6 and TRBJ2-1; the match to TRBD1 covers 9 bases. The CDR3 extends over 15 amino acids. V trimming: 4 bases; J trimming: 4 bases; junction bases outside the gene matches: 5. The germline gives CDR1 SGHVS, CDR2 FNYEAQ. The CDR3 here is CASSSGQGKYNEQFF. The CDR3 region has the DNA TGTGCCAGCAGCTCGGGACAGGGAAAATACAATGAGCAGTTCTTC.

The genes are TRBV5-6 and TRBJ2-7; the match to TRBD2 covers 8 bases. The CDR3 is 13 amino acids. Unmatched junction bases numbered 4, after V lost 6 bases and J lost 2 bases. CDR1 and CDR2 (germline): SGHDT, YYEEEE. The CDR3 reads CASTYGGAYEQYF. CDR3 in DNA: TGTGCCAGCACCTACGGGGGGGCCTACGAGCAGTACTTC.

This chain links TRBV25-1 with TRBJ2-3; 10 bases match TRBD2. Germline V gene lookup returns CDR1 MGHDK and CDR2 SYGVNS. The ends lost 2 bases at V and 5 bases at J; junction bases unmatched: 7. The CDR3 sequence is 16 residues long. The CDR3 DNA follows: TGTGCCAGCAGTGAAAAGTGGGCTAGCGGGAGAGATACGCAGTATTTT. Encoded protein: CASSEKWASGRDTQYF.

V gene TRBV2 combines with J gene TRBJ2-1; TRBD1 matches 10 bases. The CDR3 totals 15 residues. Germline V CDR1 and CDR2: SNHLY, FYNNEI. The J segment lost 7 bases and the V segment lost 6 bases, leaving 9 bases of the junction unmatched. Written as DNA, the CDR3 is TGTGCCAGCAGCACCGGGGAGGGACAGGGGAATGAGCAGTTCTTC. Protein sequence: CASSTGEGQGNEQFF.

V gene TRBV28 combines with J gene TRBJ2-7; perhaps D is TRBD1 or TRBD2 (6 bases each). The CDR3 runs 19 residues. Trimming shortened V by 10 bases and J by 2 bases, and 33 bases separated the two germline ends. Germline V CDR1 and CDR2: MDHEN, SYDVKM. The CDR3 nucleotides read TGTGCCACCCGAAAGGGAACAGGATGGGGGGCGGACCCCGCCTACGAGCAGTACTTC. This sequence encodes CATRKGTGWGADPAYEQYF.